Each of the 10 T cell receptor beta chains below was sequenced from the same sample in a study of cytomegalovirus exposure and HLA in healthy donors. Researchers ran the PCR with 60 Vbeta and 13 Jbeta primers. Profiled with immunoSEQ multiplex PCR; TCRdb holds only in-frame clones, not every one. The listing records 75,000 to 95,000 clones. Sequenced input: PBMCs. These receptors all stem from a girl aged 10 to 17 in good health and CMV-seropositive.

V usage is TRBV7-9 and J usage is TRBJ2-5; TRBD2 matches at 7 bases. The germline gives CDR1 SEHNR, CDR2 FQNEAQ (reference sequence). J gave up 0 bases and V 3 bases, and 1 base lay outside the gene matches. The CDR3 has 14 amino acids. In DNA, the CDR3 is TGTGCCAGCAGCTTCGGGGGGTACCAAGAGACCCAGTACTTC. Protein product: CASSFGGYQETQYF.

The chain has TRBV5-1 and TRBJ2-1; D possibly corresponds to TRBD2 (6 bases). CDR3 length: 16 amino acids. Trimming shortened V by 0 bases and J by 4 bases, and 14 bases separated the two germline ends. CDR1 SGHRS and CDR2 YFSETQ come from the germline V gene. The CDR3 DNA is TGCGCCAGCAGCTTGGTAGCAGGGAGGAAGTACAATGAGCAGTTCTTC. This codes for CASSLVAGRKYNEQFF.

The J gene is TRBJ1-1, the V gene TRBV5-1; 8 nucleotides agree with TRBD1. Trimming removed 4 bases from V and 0 bases from J; junction bases left unmatched: 8. CDR3 length: 16 amino acids. Germline CDR1 and CDR2: SGHRS and YFSETQ. The CDR3 DNA is TGCGCCAGCAGCCTGGCGACAGGGGCAATGAACACTGAAGCTTTCTTT. Translating gives CASSLATGAMNTEAFF.

V usage is TRBV5-6 and J usage is TRBJ2-2; D might be TRBD2 (6 bases). CDR1 is SGHDT and CDR2 is YYEEEE in the germline V gene. Trimming left V 4 bases short and J 0 bases short, with 19 bases between. The CDR3 length is 18 residues. CDR3 sequence: CASSAVGGGDSNTGELFF. CDR3 coding DNA: TGTGCCAGCAGCGCCGTCGGGGGTGGCGATTCGAACACCGGGGAGCTGTTTTTT.

CDR3 coding DNA: TGTGCCAGCAGCCACTTCAGGGGGCGGGAAGAGACCCAGTACTTC. It codes for CASSHFRGREETQYF. The chain has TRBV14 and TRBJ2-5; TRBD1 aligns across 8 bases. J lost 3 bases, V lost 3 bases, and 6 bases had no gene match. The CDR3 extends over 15 amino acids. Germline CDR1 reads SGHDN; CDR2 reads FVKESK.

The chain uses TRBV6-1 and TRBJ1-2; D uncertain. The CDR3 is 15 residues long. The V end lost 4 bases, the J end lost 0 bases, and 12 bases lay between the germline ends. Germline loops: CDR1 MNHNS, CDR2 SASEGT. CDR3 sequence (DNA): TGTGCCAGCAGTGGAGGGCCAGGAGCTAACTATGGCTACACCTTC. This translates into CASSGGPGANYGYTF.

Concerning this clone: An end of the junction differs from the germline gene, which may be a read error. The V and J genes are TRBV5-1 and TRBJ1-1, with D perhaps TRBD1 (5 bases). The CDR3 runs to 15 residues. Germline lookup yields CDR1 SGHRS and CDR2 YFSETQ. In nucleotides, the CDR3 is TGCGCCAGCAGCTTGGAGGGGAGGGTGGACACTGAAGATTTCTTT. The encoded protein is CASSLEGRVDTEDFF. Based on the CDR3 plus reference TRBV5-1 and TRBJ1-1, the full variable domain is KAGVTQTPRYLIKTRGQQVTLSCSPISGHRSVSWYQQTPGQGLQFLFEYFSETQRNKGNFPGRFSGRQFSNSRSEMNVSTLELGDSALYLCASSLEGRVDTEDFFGQGTRLTVV.

The chain is built from TRBV28 and TRBJ2-1; weak D call: TRBD2 (5 bases). Per germline, CDR1 MDHEN and CDR2 SYDVKM. The CDR3 is 12 amino acids. V was pared by 5 bases and J by 10 bases, with 12 bases between. The CDR3 loop reads CASSRGGREQFF. Here the CDR3 DNA reads TGTGCCAGCAGTCGGGGTGGTAGGGAGCAGTTCTTC. Supplemented by reference TRBV28 and TRBJ2-1, the full variable domain reads DVKVTQSSRYLVKRTGEKVFLECVQDMDHENMFWYRQDPGLGLRLIYFSYDVKMKEKGDIPEGYSVSREKKERFSLILESASTNQTSMYLCASSRGGREQFFGPGTRLTVL.

The chain recombines TRBV25-1 with TRBJ1-1; 12 bases map to TRBD1. The CDR3 runs 17 residues. Trimming at V came to 3 bases and at J to 3 bases, leaving 8 bases not matched to a gene. The germline V gene has CDR1 MGHDK and CDR2 SYGVNS. The CDR3 loop is CASSEAVGQGADTEAFF. The CDR3 coding sequence is TGTGCCAGCAGTGAGGCGGTGGGACAGGGGGCGGACACTGAAGCTTTCTTT.

The V call is TRBV4-2, the J call TRBJ1-3; D is unresolved. CDR3 length equals 15 residues. V shed 0 bases and J shed 3 bases, with 9 bases lying between them. The germline gives CDR1 LGHNA, CDR2 YNFKEQ. For the CDR3, the DNA is TGTGCCAGCAGCCAAGAGGAGGGTAGTGGAAACACCATATATTTT. Translating gives CASSQEEGSGNTIYF.